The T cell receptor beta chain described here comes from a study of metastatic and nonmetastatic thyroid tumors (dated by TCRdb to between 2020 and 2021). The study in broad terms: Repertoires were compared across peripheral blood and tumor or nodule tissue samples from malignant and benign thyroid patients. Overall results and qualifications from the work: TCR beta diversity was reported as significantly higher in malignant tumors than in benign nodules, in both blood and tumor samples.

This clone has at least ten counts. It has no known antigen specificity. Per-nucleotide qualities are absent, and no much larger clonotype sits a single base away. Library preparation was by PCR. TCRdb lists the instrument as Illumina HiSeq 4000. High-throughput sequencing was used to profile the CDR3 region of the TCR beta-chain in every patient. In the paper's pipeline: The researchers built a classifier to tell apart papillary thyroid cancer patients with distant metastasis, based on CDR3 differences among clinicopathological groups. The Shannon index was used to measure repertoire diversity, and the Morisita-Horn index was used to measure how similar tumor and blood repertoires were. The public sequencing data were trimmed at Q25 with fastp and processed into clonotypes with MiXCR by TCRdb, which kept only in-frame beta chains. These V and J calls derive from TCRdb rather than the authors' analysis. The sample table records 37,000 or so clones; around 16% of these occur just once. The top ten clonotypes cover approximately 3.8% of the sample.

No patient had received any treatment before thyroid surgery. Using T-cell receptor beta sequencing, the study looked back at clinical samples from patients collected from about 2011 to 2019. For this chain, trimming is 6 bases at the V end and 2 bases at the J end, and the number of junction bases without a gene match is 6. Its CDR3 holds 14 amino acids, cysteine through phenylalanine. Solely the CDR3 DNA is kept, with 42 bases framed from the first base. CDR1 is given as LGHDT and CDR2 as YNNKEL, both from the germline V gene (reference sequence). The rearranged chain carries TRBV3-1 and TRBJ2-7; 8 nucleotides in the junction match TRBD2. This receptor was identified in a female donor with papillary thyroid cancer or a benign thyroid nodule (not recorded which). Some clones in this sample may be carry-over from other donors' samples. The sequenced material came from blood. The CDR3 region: CASRGGRRPYEQYF. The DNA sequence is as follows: TGTGCCAGCAGAGGCGGGAGGAGGCCCTACGAGCAGTACTTC.